Sequencing of this T cell receptor beta chain was carried out in a study of graft-versus-host responses after intestinal transplantation listed by TCRdb under 2021. Context from the whole study: The transplants that recipients got were multivisceral, liver-intestinal, or isolated intestinal. Samples from three later patients were sequenced in-house on an Illumina MiSeq with MiXCR processing rather than by the commercial service. After intestinal transplantation, graft-versus-host and host-versus-graft alloreactive T cell clones in the graft, circulation and bone marrow were tracked using bulk TCR-beta CDR3 sequencing. All recipients received anti-thymocyte globulin induction followed by maintenance tacrolimus and steroids for about three years. The cohort enrolled under 30 intestinal transplant recipients, one of whom was a retransplant, and 3 patients without pretransplant specimens were excluded. To identify alloreactive clones, pre-transplant mixed lymphocyte reaction products were sequenced and then compared with unstimulated pre-transplant donor and recipient T cells. A peak of at least 4% donor T cells among recipient peripheral blood mononuclear cells was the definition used for donor T cell macrochimerism.

Counted from cysteine to phenylalanine, this CDR3 has 17 amino acids. Only CDR3 DNA is held: 51 bases, read in frame from base 1. The V end loses 5 bases and the J end loses 0 bases, and a stretch of 19 bases separates them. Based on the germline V gene (reference sequence), the CDR1 and CDR2 sequences are LNHDA and SQIVND. What the authors observed across the whole study: In patients with donor T cell macrochimerism, the allografts had high GvH to HvG T cell clonal ratios. Early after transplant, declines in HvG clones were associated with peak levels of circulating GvH clones. The conclusions were limited by the relatively low number and heterogeneity of the intestinal transplant patients. GvH clones were detected in recipient bone marrow, and some appeared earlier in ileal mucosa or blood, consistent with an intestinal mucosal origin.

To isolate intraepithelial and lamina propria lymphocytes from graft specimens, dithiothreitol, EDTA incubations and collagenase D digestion were used. Serial intestinal graft biopsy specimens collected up to 600 days after transplant underwent bulk TCR-beta sequencing. The library was prepared using the immunoSEQ multiplex PCR assay. Adaptive Biotechnologies carried out high-throughput TCR-beta CDR3 sequencing of genomic DNA for most patients. The original methods were these. Adaptive's ImmunoSEQ software was the source of the TCR sequencing data for 15 to 20 patients, while three other patients were processed with MiXCR and VDJtools. CDR3 nucleotide sequences shared between donor and recipient were removed because the origin of such sequences could not be assigned. At least 2-fold expansion over unstimulated cells and a minimum CFSE-low frequency of 0.002% (template counts) or 0.001% (read counts) were required for clones to be classified as alloreactive. A clone was considered mappable if detected in the sequenced pre-transplant spleen, lymph node, or MLR CFSE-low populations of the donor or recipient. Cumulative frequency of alloreactive clones was calculated as a percentage of all sequences weighted by copy number. TCRdb stores this immuneACCESS table with in-frame sequences only. Part of the clones is absent; in the studies checked, under half of the shortfall reflects unresolved V genes, and no reason is known for the rest. That table is the source of V, J and clone size, and D and trimming were worked out from the DNA. The sample includes some 14,000 clones, with roughly 69% observed a single time. Approximately 8.1% of the sample goes to the ten largest clones.

Regarding this clone: The antigen it binds to is not known. No base quality values were provided; no much bigger clone lies one nucleotide off.

This receptor chain uses TRBV19 and TRBJ1-1, with the D gene uncertain. The clonotype originates from a human patient who received an intestinal transplant, so some T cells may come from the graft donor. Sequenced here: ileum tissue, sampled approximately 670 days after intestinal transplantation. The CDR3 has the sequence CASSLARRQFLNTEAFF. DNA sequence: TGTGCCAGTAGTTTGGCCCGGCGGCAGTTCCTGAACACTGAAGCTTTCTTT.